The next 30 T cell receptor beta chains were all read from a single sample in a study of T cell repertoires in cytomegalovirus infection. Their cognate antigens are unknown. A single record per CDR3 protein comes from TCRdb applying MiXCR to the reads. The sample records some 940,000 distinct CDR3 sequences, more than 25% being singletons. The sample here was cultured CD8+ T cells from PBMCs, taken from culture after CMV antigen stimulation. These receptors originate from a human donor in good health (CMV status not recorded). Some clones in this sample may be carry-over from other donors' samples.

The V and J genes are TRBV9 and TRBJ2-3; tentatively, D is TRBD1 (6 bases). Germline values: CDR1 SGDLS, CDR2 YYNGEE. V was trimmed by 2 bases and J by 0 bases, leaving 10 bases between them. The CDR3 contains 15 residues. CDR3 DNA: TGTGCCAGCAGCGTGCTTACAGGGAGCACAGATACGCAGTATTTT. It is translated as CASSVLTGSTDTQYF.

The V gene is TRBV7-9, the J gene TRBJ2-2; tentatively, D is TRBD1 or TRBD2 (5 bases each). The germline gives CDR1 SEHNR, CDR2 FQNEAQ (reference sequence). V was clipped by 8 bases and J by 1 base, with 17 bases between them. The CDR3 contains 16 residues. DNA of the CDR3: TGTGCCAGCTTACCCACGGGGCTAGAGAACACCGGGGAGCTGTTTTTT. Protein sequence: CASLPTGLENTGELFF.

This chain connects TRBV10-3 to TRBJ2-5, with D maybe TRBD1 (6 bases). V was cut by 4 bases and J by 5 bases, with 14 bases left in between. This CDR3 has 14 residues. CDR1 is ENHRY, CDR2 SYGVKD, per germline. CDR3 residues: CAISALAGVETQYF. The CDR3 DNA follows: TGTGCCATCAGTGCTTTGGCAGGGGTGGAGACCCAGTACTTC.

The sample holds many counts of this clonotype. The chain couples TRBV9 to TRBJ1-2; 7 bases fit TRBD1. The CDR3 contains 17 residues. Per the germline V gene, CDR1 is SGDLS and CDR2 is YYNGEE. V was pared by 4 bases and J by 4 bases, with 16 bases of the junction left unmatched. CDR3 DNA sequence: TGTGCCAGCAGCTCTACCCGAGTGGAAGGGGGCGGCTATGGCTACACCTTC. Its translation is CASSSTRVEGGGYGYTF.

This clonotype was recorded a few times. The V call is TRBV7-9, the J call TRBJ2-7; 8 nucleotides match TRBD1. Trimming at V came to 3 bases and at J to 2 bases, leaving 9 bases not matched to a gene. Germline lookup yields CDR1 SEHNR and CDR2 FQNEAQ (reference sequence). This CDR3 is 16 amino acids long. CDR3 in amino acids: CASSFSTGASTYEQYV. The DNA for the CDR3 is TGTGCCAGCAGCTTCTCGACAGGGGCTTCAACCTACGAGCAGTACGTC.

This clonotype has at least ten counts. V gene TRBV12-3 or TRBV12-4 combines with J gene TRBJ2-1, with 8 nucleotides matching TRBD1. The ends lost 4 bases at V and 13 bases at J; junction bases unmatched: 12. This CDR3 has 14 amino acids. CDR3 coding DNA: TGTGCCAGCAGTTCCGGGACAGGCGGAGTAATACAGTTCTTC. As protein: CASSSGTGGVIQFF.

The chain has TRBV27 and TRBJ1-1; 9 nucleotides agree with TRBD1. The CDR3 runs 15 residues. Germline V gene data show CDR1 as MNHEY and CDR2 as SMNVEV (reference sequence). Trimming removed 2 bases from V and 3 bases from J; junction bases left unmatched: 4. The CDR3 nucleotides are TGTGCCAGCAGTTTAACGACAGGGGGGGACACTGAAGCTTTCTTT. Its protein product is CASSLTTGGDTEAFF.

The table lists this clonotype with a few counts. The chain recombines TRBV27 with TRBJ1-1; no reliable D call. From germline, CDR1 is MNHEY and CDR2 SMNVEV (reference sequence). CDR3 length equals 14 residues. V lost 6 bases, J lost 7 bases, and 18 bases lay in between. CDR3 region: CASRPGGSGVEAFF. The CDR3 coding sequence is TGTGCCAGCAGGCCCGGAGGGAGCGGCGTTGAAGCTTTCTTT.

This chain uses TRBV9 with TRBJ1-1; a weak D match, TRBD1 (5 bases). The CDR3 sequence is 15 residues long. Trimming took off 4 bases at V and 3 bases at J, with 16 bases between the two ends. Per germline, CDR1 SGDLS and CDR2 YYNGEE. CDR3: CASSPTGDGYTEAFF. CDR3 coding DNA: TGTGCCAGCAGCCCCACCGGGGACGGATACACTGAAGCTTTCTTT.

The V gene is TRBV4-2, the J gene TRBJ1-2; perhaps TRBD1 as D (6 bases). The CDR3 extends over 14 amino acids. The ends were cut back, 3 bases at V and 7 bases at J, with 15 bases in the middle. Germline V CDR1 and CDR2: LGHNA, YNFKEQ. The chain's CDR3 is CASSQGAGTAGYTF. The CDR3 DNA is TGTGCCAGCAGCCAGGGGGCAGGGACCGCTGGCTACACCTTC.

This chain links TRBV10-3 with TRBJ2-7; D gene ambiguous. The length of the CDR3 is 12 residues. V was trimmed by 0 bases and J by 6 bases, leaving 6 bases between them. CDR1 ENHRY and CDR2 SYGVKD come from the germline V gene. The CDR3 loop reads CAISESTFEQYF. The CDR3 nucleotides are TGTGCCATCAGTGAGTCAACATTCGAGCAGTACTTC.

This clonotype was detected ten times or more. The chain employs TRBV11-3 and TRBJ2-5; 12 nucleotides agree with TRBD2. CDR1 is SGHNT, CDR2 YENEEA, per germline. The V segment lost 5 bases and the J segment 0 bases; nucleotides outside the gene matches: 4. CDR3 length: 16 amino acids. This CDR3 reads CASSHLAGGDQETQYF. The CDR3 region has the DNA TGTGCCAGCAGCCATCTAGCGGGGGGGGACCAAGAGACCCAGTACTTC.

Only one count was recorded for this clonotype. This chain connects TRBV27 to TRBJ1-2; D possibly corresponds to TRBD1 (6 bases). Germline V CDR1 and CDR2: MNHEY, SMNVEV (reference sequence). This CDR3 is 14 amino acids long. Trimming pared 2 bases from V and 8 bases from J, leaving 15 bases between. DNA of the CDR3: TGTGCCAGCAGTTTAACAGGGTCCGGGGGGGGCTACACCTTC. Amino acids: CASSLTGSGGGYTF.

The chain uses TRBV7-8 and TRBJ2-1; no reliable D call. V lost 7 bases, J lost 7 bases, and 8 bases lay in between. The CDR3 length is 11 residues. Germline CDR1 SGHVS, CDR2 FQNEAQ. CDR3 coding DNA: TGTGCCAGCACCCTGGAGAATGAGCAGTTCTTC. It codes for CASTLENEQFF.

The chain recombines TRBV20-1 with TRBJ2-3, with TRBD2 matching 11 bases. Germline CDR1 DFQATT, CDR2 SNEGSKA (reference sequence). CDR3 length: 17 residues. V lost 7 bases and J lost 8; bases outside the gene matches: 20. The CDR3 sequence is CSVPGLADLGQGGTQYF. The CDR3 nucleotides read TGCAGTGTTCCGGGACTAGCGGATCTTGGGCAGGGGGGTACGCAGTATTTT.

Details on this clonotype: An end of the junction does not agree with germline; a read error may underlie this. The chain uses TRBV27 and TRBJ1-1; a possible D gene is TRBD1 (6 bases). The CDR3 has 13 amino acids. Germline loops: CDR1 MNHEY, CDR2 SMNVEV (reference sequence). CDR3 bases: TGTGTCAGCAGCACAGGGAGTCTAACTGAAGCTTTCTTT. Protein product: CVSSTGSLTEAFF.

The chain recombines TRBV6-6 with TRBJ2-7, with D possibly being TRBD2 (6 bases). The CDR3 has 14 amino acids. CDR1 is MNHNY and CDR2 is SVGAGI in the germline V gene (reference sequence). Deletions cut 0 bases from V and 2 bases from J, with 8 bases between. Here the CDR3 reads CASSYSGLPYEQYF. The CDR3 bases are TGTGCCAGCAGTTACTCAGGACTACCCTACGAGCAGTACTTC.

The rearrangement joins TRBV18 to TRBJ1-5; 8 nucleotides line up with TRBD1. In germline, CDR1 is KGHSH, CDR2 LQKENI. V lost 6 bases to trimming and J lost 7 bases; unmatched junction nucleotides: 5. This CDR3 comprises 13 residues. The chain's CDR3 is CASSRQGHQPQHF. In DNA form, the CDR3 reads TGTGCCAGCTCCCGACAGGGGCACCAGCCCCAGCATTTT.

This clonotype has more than one count but fewer than ten. The V gene is TRBV7-4, the J gene TRBJ2-5, with D unresolved. Trimming stripped 2 bases from V and 4 bases from J, with 14 bases between. This CDR3 has 15 residues. Germline values: CDR1 SGHVT, CDR2 SQSDAQ. For the CDR3, the DNA is TGTGCCAGCAGCTTACGGAGCAACTGGTTAGAGACCCAGTACTTC. Translated: CASSLRSNWLETQYF.

The V and J genes are TRBV11-1 and TRBJ1-6; D not resolved. CDR1 is SGHAT and CDR2 is FQDESV in the germline V gene (reference sequence). Trimming pared 1 base from V and 14 bases from J, leaving 6 bases between. This CDR3 has 11 amino acids. CDR3 region: CASSLGDALHF. CDR3 in DNA: TGTGCCAGCAGCTTAGGGGATGCCCTCCACTTT. Full variable domain (outside the CDR3, taken from reference TRBV11-1 and TRBJ1-6): EAEVAQSPRYKITEKSQAVAFWCDPISGHATLYWYRQILGQGPELLVQFQDESVVDDSQLPKDRFSAERLKGVDSTLKIQPAELGDSAMYLCASSLGDALHFGNGTRLTVT.

The rearrangement links TRBV19 to TRBJ1-1; D gene ambiguous. Looked up from germline, CDR1 is LNHDA and CDR2 is SQIVND (reference sequence). The CDR3 spans 13 residues. The V gene lost 2 bases and the J gene lost 3 bases, with 7 bases spanning the gap. In DNA, the CDR3 is TGTGCCAGTAGTATACCCGGGTACACTGAAGCTTTCTTT. Translation gives CASSIPGYTEAFF.

The chain recombines TRBV10-3 with TRBJ2-6, with TRBD1 as a possible D gene (6 bases). Trimming took 6 bases from V and 0 from J, leaving 15 bases between them. CDR1 is ENHRY, CDR2 SYGVKD, per germline. CDR3 length: 17 amino acids. The CDR3 reads CAIRDKETGSGANVLTF. The CDR3 DNA follows: TGTGCCATCAGGGACAAAGAGACAGGCTCTGGGGCCAACGTCCTGACTTTC.

V usage is TRBV5-4 and J usage is TRBJ1-2; D perhaps matches TRBD1 (5 bases). CDR3 length equals 15 residues. Deletions cut 0 bases from V and 1 base from J, with 10 bases between. Germline CDR1 SGHNT, CDR2 YYREEE (reference sequence). CDR3 coding DNA: TGTGCCAGCAGCTTGGCCGGGGCCGTTAACTATGGCTACACCTTC. It encodes CASSLAGAVNYGYTF. The full variable domain, with the rest looked up from reference TRBV5-4 and TRBJ1-2, is ETGVTQSPTHLIKTRGQQVTLRCSSQSGHNTVSWYQQALGQGPQFIFQYYREEENGRGNFPPRFSGLQFPNYSSELNVNALELDDSALYLCASSLAGAVNYGYTFGSGTRLTVV.

This clonotype was seen many times. The chain employs TRBV7-6 and TRBJ2-7, with TRBD1 identical over 7 bases. CDR1 is SGHVS and CDR2 is FNYEAQ in the germline V gene. The CDR3 totals 18 residues. The V segment lost 5 bases and the J segment 2 bases; nucleotides outside the gene matches: 18. CDR3 sequence (DNA): TGTGCCAGCAGCCCCGGCCCGGGAAAGGGGGCCCGCGCCTACGAGCAGTACGTC. Translation gives CASSPGPGKGARAYEQYV.

The chain carries TRBV12-3 or TRBV12-4 and TRBJ2-1, with 10 bases matching TRBD1. J was trimmed by 6 bases and V by 5 bases; bases with no gene match: 7. The CDR3 sequence is 15 residues long. The CDR3 here is CASSPGTGVLNEQFF. The CDR3 DNA reads as TGTGCCAGCAGTCCCGGGACAGGGGTTCTCAATGAGCAGTTCTTC.

This chain links TRBV7-6 with TRBJ2-7; D unclear. The CDR3 is made up of 13 amino acids. With 8 bases removed from V and 3 bases from J, the gap between germline ends came to 14 bases. Germline CDR1 reads SGHVS; CDR2 reads FNYEAQ. CDR3 sequence reads: CASARNSRYEQYF. CDR3 coding DNA: TGTGCCAGCGCCAGAAACAGCCGCTACGAGCAGTACTTC.

This clonotype was observed a few times. The V call is TRBV10-3, the J call TRBJ2-7, with D perhaps matching TRBD2 (6 bases). The CDR3 sequence is 15 residues long. The germline V and J ends were trimmed by 8 bases and 3 bases, with 20 bases remaining between them. Germline-derived CDR1 and CDR2 are ENHRY and SYGVKD. The CDR3 bases are TGTGCCATCCGCCGGGGGACCGACCCTTACTACGAGCAGTACGTC. It yields the protein CAIRRGTDPYYEQYV.

The J gene is TRBJ2-7, the V gene TRBV7-9; D not certain. Trimming took off 2 bases at V and 6 bases at J, with 14 bases between the two ends. The germline V gene encodes CDR1 SEHNR and CDR2 FQNEAQ (reference sequence). The length of the CDR3 is 14 residues. The CDR3 loop is CASSLLTATSEQYF. The CDR3 DNA follows: TGTGCCAGCAGCTTACTTACAGCGACCTCCGAGCAGTACTTC.

This clonotype was observed at least ten times. This chain uses TRBV7-9 with TRBJ2-5; D perhaps matches TRBD1 (6 bases). V was pared by 4 bases and J by 1 base, with 10 bases between. Germline loops: CDR1 SEHNR, CDR2 FQNEAQ (reference sequence). This CDR3 has 14 residues. CDR3 loop: CASSSGQSQETQYF. The CDR3 DNA is TGTGCCAGCAGCTCTGGACAGAGCCAAGAGACCCAGTACTTC.

J is TRBJ1-5 and V is TRBV27, with a possible D match to TRBD1 (6 bases). CDR1 is MNHEY, CDR2 SMNVEV, per germline (reference sequence). V lost 3 bases and J 5 bases, leaving 17 bases between the germline ends. The CDR3 extends over 16 amino acids. This chain's CDR3 is CASSLFGGAGDQPQHF. The CDR3 coding sequence is TGTGCCAGCAGTTTGTTCGGGGGCGCGGGGGATCAGCCCCAGCATTTT.